Listed below are T cell receptor beta chains from one sample, sequenced in a study of blood T cell repertoires in COVID-19. Assay used: immunoSEQ multiplex PCR; TCRdb lists only in-frame clones, some missing. The data hold 270,000 or so clones, with approximately 88% observed a single time. Specimen: peripheral blood. All receptors derive from a woman in her 40s who had recovered from COVID-19. Each CDR3 is given with its conserved first and last residue. A D gene is named only where the DNA matches it firmly. The size entry is marked missing in some rows and otherwise reads once, few, many or a size class.

J gene: TRBJ2-7; clone size: NA; D gene: TRBD2; V gene: TRBV6-1; CDR3 DNA: TGTGCCAGCAGTGAACGTAGACTAGCAGCCTACGAGCAGTACTTC; CDR3 protein: CASSERRLAAYEQYF
J gene: TRBJ2-7; clone size: NA; D gene: TRBD1; V gene: TRBV7-9; CDR3 DNA: TGTGCCAGCAGCTCCCGGGACAGAGGGCAGTACTTC; CDR3 protein: CASSSRDRGQYF
J gene: TRBJ1-5; clone size: NA; D gene: NA; V gene: TRBV7-2; CDR3 DNA: TGTGCCAGCAGCTTATACAATCCTAATCAGCCCCAGCATTTT; CDR3 protein: CASSLYNPNQPQHF
J gene: TRBJ2-5; clone size: once; D gene: NA; V gene: TRBV6-5; CDR3 DNA: TGTGCCGGGGGGACAGACCGGGCGGAGACCCAGTACTTC; CDR3 protein: CAGGTDRAETQYF
J gene: TRBJ2-3; clone size: NA; D gene: NA; V gene: TRBV5-8; CDR3 DNA: TGTGCCAGCAGCTTGGACCCACTAGATACGCAGTATTTT; CDR3 protein: CASSLDPLDTQYF
J gene: TRBJ1-3; clone size: NA; D gene: NA; V gene: TRBV4-1; CDR3 DNA: TGCGCCAGCAGCCAAGAGGTAGCCGAGAGCGGAAACACCATATATTTT; CDR3 protein: CASSQEVAESGNTIYF
J gene: TRBJ2-6; clone size: NA; D gene: NA; V gene: TRBV7-9; CDR3 DNA: TGTGCCAGCAGCTTAGTGGTCCAGGCAGGGGGGGCCAACGTCCTGACTTTC; CDR3 protein: CASSLVVQAGGANVLTF
J gene: TRBJ2-5; clone size: NA; D gene: TRBD2; V gene: TRBV28; CDR3 DNA: TGTGCCAGCAGTCGAAGCGGGAGTTCGAGAGAGACCCAGTACTTC; CDR3 protein: CASSRSGSSRETQYF
J gene: TRBJ2-3; clone size: NA; D gene: NA; V gene: TRBV6-6; CDR3 DNA: TGTGCCAGCAGGAGGGACTTGAGCACAGATACGCAGTATTTT; CDR3 protein: CASRRDLSTDTQYF
J gene: TRBJ2-5; clone size: once; D gene: NA; V gene: TRBV5-1; CDR3 DNA: TGCGCCAGCAGCTTGAATCGTCTAGCCCAAGAGACCCAGTACTTC; CDR3 protein: CASSLNRLAQETQYF
J gene: TRBJ2-3; clone size: NA; D gene: TRBD2; V gene: TRBV29-1; CDR3 DNA: TGCAGCGTTCCAGGACTAGCGGCAGATACGCAGTATTTT; CDR3 protein: CSVPGLAADTQYF
J gene: TRBJ2-1; clone size: NA; D gene: NA; V gene: TRBV7-6; CDR3 DNA: TGTGCCAGCAGCCCAAAGCGTGGGTCAACGAGCTCCTACAATGAGCAGTTCTTC; CDR3 protein: CASSPKRGSTSSYNEQFF
J gene: TRBJ2-5; clone size: NA; D gene: NA; V gene: TRBV6-1; CDR3 DNA: TGTGCCAGCAGTGAGGTCGACAGTCAAGAGACCCAGTACTTC; CDR3 protein: CASSEVDSQETQYF
J gene: TRBJ2-2; clone size: NA; D gene: TRBD2; V gene: TRBV27; CDR3 DNA: TGTGCCACCCACACCTCGCTAGCGGCTAACTTGAACACCGGGGAGCTGTTTTTT; CDR3 protein: CATHTSLAANLNTGELFF
J gene: TRBJ1-1; clone size: NA; D gene: NA; V gene: TRBV23-1; CDR3 DNA: TGCGCCAGCAGTCGCTTCGGATCGTTCCCCCCCCCTCACGGGACTGAAGCTTTCTTT; CDR3 protein: CASSRFGSFPPPHGTEAFF
J gene: TRBJ2-7; clone size: NA; D gene: NA; V gene: TRBV5-1; CDR3 DNA: TGCGCCAGCAGTCGGGACACAGGCTACGAGCAGTACTTC; CDR3 protein: CASSRDTGYEQYF
J gene: TRBJ2-7; clone size: once; D gene: NA; V gene: TRBV3-1/TRBV3-2; CDR3 DNA: TGTGCCAGCAGCCAAGATGGGGGGGCGGCGCAGTACTTC; CDR3 protein: CASSQDGGAAQYF
J gene: TRBJ1-5; clone size: NA; D gene: NA; V gene: TRBV2; CDR3 DNA: TGTGCCAGCAGCCGGGGGGACAGCAATCAGCCCCAGCATTTT; CDR3 protein: CASSRGDSNQPQHF